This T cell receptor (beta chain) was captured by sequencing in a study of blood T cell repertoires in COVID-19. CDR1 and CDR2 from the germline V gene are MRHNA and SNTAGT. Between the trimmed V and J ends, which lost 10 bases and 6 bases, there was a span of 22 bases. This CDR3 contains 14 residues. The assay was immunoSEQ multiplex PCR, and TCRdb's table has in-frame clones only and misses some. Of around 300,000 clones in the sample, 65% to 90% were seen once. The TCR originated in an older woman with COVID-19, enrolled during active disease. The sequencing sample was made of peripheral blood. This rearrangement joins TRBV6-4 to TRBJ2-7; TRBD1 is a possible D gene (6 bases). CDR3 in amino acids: CANQIKGHFAEQYF. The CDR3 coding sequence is TGTGCCAACCAGATCAAGGGACATTTCGCCGAGCAGTACTTC.